The 9 T cell receptor beta chains in this list originate from one sample, sequenced in a study of blood T cell repertoires in COVID-19. Libraries were prepared by immunoSEQ multiplex PCR; TCRdb keeps only in-frame clonotypes and omits some of them. The top ten hold under 2.5% of the sample, which has over 200,000 clones, roughly 84% seen once. Sequences were obtained from peripheral blood. These TCRs come from a man between 40 and 49 years old with active or convalescent COVID-19.

This clone was recorded once. The chain uses TRBV6-5 and TRBJ1-5; D unresolved. Germline CDR1 is MNHEY and CDR2 is SVGAGI. V lost 8 bases, J lost 1 base, and 12 bases lay in between. The CDR3 is 14 amino acids. CDR3 in amino acids: CASESGQSNQPQHF. In nucleotides, the CDR3 is TGTGCCAGCGAGAGTGGGCAGAGCAATCAGCCCCAGCATTTT.

This clone was counted once. This chain links TRBV28 with TRBJ1-1, with a possible D match to TRBD1 (6 bases). The ends were cut back, 7 bases at V and 5 bases at J, with 17 bases in the middle. CDR3 length equals 14 residues. Germline-derived CDR1 and CDR2 are MDHEN and SYDVKM. The CDR3 DNA reads TGTGCCAGCACCAGGGCGGGGGCGGCGACTGAAGCTTTCTTT. It yields the protein CASTRAGAATEAFF.

This clone was detected once. The rearrangement joins TRBV28 to TRBJ1-1; 10 nucleotides line up with TRBD1. J gave up 11 bases and V 5 bases, and 11 bases lay outside the gene matches. The CDR3 loop spans 14 amino acids. Per germline, CDR1 MDHEN and CDR2 SYDVKM. CDR3 nucleotides: TGTGCCAGCAGTCCAAGACAGGGGGCAAACTTGGCTTTCTTT. It yields the protein CASSPRQGANLAFF.

The CDR3 is CASSLSPDRLFYGYTF. DNA for the CDR3: TGTGCCAGCAGCTTGTCCCCGGACAGGCTGTTCTATGGCTACACCTTC. The rearrangement joins TRBV5-5 to TRBJ1-2; 7 bases line up with TRBD1. Germline CDR1 SGHKS, CDR2 YYEKEE (reference sequence). With 1 base clipped from V and 4 bases from J, the junction kept 10 bases outside the gene matches. The CDR3 extends over 16 amino acids.

The rearrangement links TRBV7-2 to TRBJ2-7; D call uncertain. Trimming cost V 5 bases and J 3 bases, with 20 bases left between them. The germline CDR1 and CDR2 sequences are SGHTA and FQGNSA. The CDR3 length is 16 residues. The CDR3 loop is CASSPWPSLRYYEQYF. The CDR3 nucleotides read TGTGCCAGCAGCCCCTGGCCATCATTGCGGTACTACGAGCAGTACTTC.

This sequence joins TRBV25-1 and TRBJ2-2, with 11 bases that match TRBD1. Looked up from germline, CDR1 is MGHDK and CDR2 is SYGVNS. This CDR3 is 14 amino acids long. The trim removed 6 bases at V and 6 bases at J, leaving 3 bases unmatched. CDR3 in amino acids: CASSGQGASGELFF. CDR3 DNA: TGTGCCAGCAGCGGACAGGGGGCGTCCGGGGAGCTGTTTTTT.

The rearrangement joins TRBV24-1 to TRBJ1-5; D is perhaps TRBD1 (5 bases). Trimming took 9 bases from V and 3 from J, leaving 11 bases between them. This CDR3 comprises 13 residues. Germline CDR1 KGHDR, CDR2 SFDVKD. For the CDR3, the DNA is TGTGCCACCTCCGGGACTTACAATCAGCCCCAGCATTTT. Translated, it gives CATSGTYNQPQHF.

The chain links TRBV19 to TRBJ2-1; 7 nucleotides align to TRBD2. The CDR3 is made up of 16 amino acids. V was clipped by 5 bases and J by 4 bases; unmatched bases: 11. CDR1 is LNHDA and CDR2 is SQIVND in the germline V gene (reference sequence). The CDR3 bases are TGTGCCAGTAGTTGGGGCGGGAGCGCGAGTTACAATGAGCAGTTCTTC. It yields the protein CASSWGGSASYNEQFF.

The J gene is TRBJ2-7, the V gene TRBV7-2; 8 bases agree with TRBD1. V gave up 5 bases and J gave up 3 bases; unmatched junction bases: 3. The CDR3 length is 13 residues. CDR1 is SGHTA and CDR2 is FQGNSA in the germline V gene. CDR3 residues: CASSRQGNYEQYF. The DNA for the CDR3 is TGTGCCAGCAGCCGACAGGGGAACTACGAGCAGTACTTC.